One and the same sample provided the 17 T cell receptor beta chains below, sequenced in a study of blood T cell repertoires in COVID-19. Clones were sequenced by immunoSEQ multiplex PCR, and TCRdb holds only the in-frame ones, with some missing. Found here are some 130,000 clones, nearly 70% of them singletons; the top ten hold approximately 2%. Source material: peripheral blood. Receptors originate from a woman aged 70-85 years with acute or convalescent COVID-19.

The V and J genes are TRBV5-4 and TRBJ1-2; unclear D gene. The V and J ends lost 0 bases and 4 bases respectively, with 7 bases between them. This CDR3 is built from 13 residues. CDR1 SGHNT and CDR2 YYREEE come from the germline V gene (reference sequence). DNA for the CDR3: TGTGCCAGCAGCTTGGACGGAGCCTATGGCTACACCTTC. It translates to CASSLDGAYGYTF.

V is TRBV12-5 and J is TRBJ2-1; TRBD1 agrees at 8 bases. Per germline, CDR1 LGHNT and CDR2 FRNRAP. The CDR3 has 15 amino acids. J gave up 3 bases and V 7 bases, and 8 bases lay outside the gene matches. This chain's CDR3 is CASEPTGVFYNEQFF. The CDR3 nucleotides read TGTGCTAGTGAACCGACAGGGGTCTTCTACAATGAGCAGTTCTTC.

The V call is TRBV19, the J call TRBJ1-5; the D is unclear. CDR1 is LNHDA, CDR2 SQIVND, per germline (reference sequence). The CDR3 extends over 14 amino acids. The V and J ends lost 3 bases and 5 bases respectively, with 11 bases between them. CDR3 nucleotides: TGTGCCAGTAGTATTATGGCAGGCGATCAGCCCCAGCATTTT. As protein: CASSIMAGDQPQHF.

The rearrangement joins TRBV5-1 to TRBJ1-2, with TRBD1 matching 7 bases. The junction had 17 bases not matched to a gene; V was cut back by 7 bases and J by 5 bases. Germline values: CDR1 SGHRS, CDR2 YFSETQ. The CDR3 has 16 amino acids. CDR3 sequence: CASCPGQLISSYGYTF. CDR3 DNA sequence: TGCGCCAGCTGCCCGGGACAGCTCATTAGTTCGTATGGCTACACCTTC.

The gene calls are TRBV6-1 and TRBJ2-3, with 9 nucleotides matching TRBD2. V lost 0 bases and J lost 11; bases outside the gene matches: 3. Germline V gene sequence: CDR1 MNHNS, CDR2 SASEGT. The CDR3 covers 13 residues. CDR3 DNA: TGTGCCAGCAGTGAAGCGCTACTAGCGGGGCAGTATTTT. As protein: CASSEALLAGQYF.

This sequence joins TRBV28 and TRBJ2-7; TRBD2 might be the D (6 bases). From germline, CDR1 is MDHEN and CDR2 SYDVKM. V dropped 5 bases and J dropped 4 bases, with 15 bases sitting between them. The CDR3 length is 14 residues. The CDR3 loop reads CASSPGSGRYEQYF. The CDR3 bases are TGTGCCAGCAGTCCGGGATCAGGGAGGTACGAGCAGTACTTC.

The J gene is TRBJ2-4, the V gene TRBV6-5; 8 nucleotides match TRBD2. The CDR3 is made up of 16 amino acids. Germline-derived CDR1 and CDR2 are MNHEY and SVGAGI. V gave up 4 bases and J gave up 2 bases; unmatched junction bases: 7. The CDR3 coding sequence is TGTGCCAGCAGTTCGAGCGGGAGCGTTACCAAAAACATTCAGTACTTC. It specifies CASSSSGSVTKNIQYF.

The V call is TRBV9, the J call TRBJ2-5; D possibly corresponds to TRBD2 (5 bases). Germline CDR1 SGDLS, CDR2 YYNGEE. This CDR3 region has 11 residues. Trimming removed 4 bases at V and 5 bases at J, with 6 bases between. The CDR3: CASSSGETQYF. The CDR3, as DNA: TGTGCCAGCAGCAGCGGTGAGACCCAGTACTTC.

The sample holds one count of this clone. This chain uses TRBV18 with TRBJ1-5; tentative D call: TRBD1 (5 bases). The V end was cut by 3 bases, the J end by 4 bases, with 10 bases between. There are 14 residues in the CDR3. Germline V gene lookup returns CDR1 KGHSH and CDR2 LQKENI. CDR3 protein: CASSPTTVNQPQHF. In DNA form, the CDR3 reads TGTGCCAGCTCACCCACGACAGTTAATCAGCCCCAGCATTTT.

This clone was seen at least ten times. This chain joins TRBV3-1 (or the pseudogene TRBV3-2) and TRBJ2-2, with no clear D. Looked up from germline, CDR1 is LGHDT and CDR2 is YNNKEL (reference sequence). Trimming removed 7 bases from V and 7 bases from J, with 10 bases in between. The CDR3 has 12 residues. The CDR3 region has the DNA TGTGCCAGCACCGCCTTCGGCGGGGAGCTGTTTTTT. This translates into CASTAFGGELFF.

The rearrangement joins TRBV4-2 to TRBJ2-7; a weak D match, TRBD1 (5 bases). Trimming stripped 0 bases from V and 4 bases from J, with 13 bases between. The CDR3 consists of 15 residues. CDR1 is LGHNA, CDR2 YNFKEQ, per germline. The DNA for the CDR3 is TGTGCCAGCAGCCAAGAGGCTCGTCCAGGGTACGAGCAGTACTTC. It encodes CASSQEARPGYEQYF.

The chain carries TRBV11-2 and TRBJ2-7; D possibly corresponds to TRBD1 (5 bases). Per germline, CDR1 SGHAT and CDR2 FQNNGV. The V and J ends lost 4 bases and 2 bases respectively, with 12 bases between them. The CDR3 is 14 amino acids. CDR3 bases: TGTGCCAGCAGCTGGGGCCTGGGGCCCTACGAGCAGTACTTC. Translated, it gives CASSWGLGPYEQYF.

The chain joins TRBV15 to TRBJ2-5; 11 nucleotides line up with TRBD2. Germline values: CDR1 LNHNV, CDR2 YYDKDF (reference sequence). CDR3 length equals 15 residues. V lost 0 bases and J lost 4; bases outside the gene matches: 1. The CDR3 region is CATSRDGLAGETQYF. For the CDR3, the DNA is TGTGCCACCAGCAGAGATGGACTAGCGGGAGAGACCCAGTACTTC.

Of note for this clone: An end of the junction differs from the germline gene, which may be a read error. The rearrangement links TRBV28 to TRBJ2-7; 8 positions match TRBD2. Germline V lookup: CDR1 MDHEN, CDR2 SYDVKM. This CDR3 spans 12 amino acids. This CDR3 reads CATSAQTYEQYF. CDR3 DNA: TGCGCGACTAGCGCACAAACCTACGAGCAGTACTTC.

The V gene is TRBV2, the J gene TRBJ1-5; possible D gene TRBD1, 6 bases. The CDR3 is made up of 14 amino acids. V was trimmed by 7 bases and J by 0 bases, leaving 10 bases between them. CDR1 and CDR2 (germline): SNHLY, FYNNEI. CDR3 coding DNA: TGTGCCAGCAACAGGGATTATAGCAATCAGCCCCAGCATTTT. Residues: CASNRDYSNQPQHF. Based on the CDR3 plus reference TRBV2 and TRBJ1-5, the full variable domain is EPEVTQTPSHQVTQMGQEVILRCVPISNHLYFYWYRQILGQKVEFLVSFYNNEISEKSEIFDDQFSVERPDGSNFTLKIRSTKLEDSAMYFCASNRDYSNQPQHFGDGTRLSIL.

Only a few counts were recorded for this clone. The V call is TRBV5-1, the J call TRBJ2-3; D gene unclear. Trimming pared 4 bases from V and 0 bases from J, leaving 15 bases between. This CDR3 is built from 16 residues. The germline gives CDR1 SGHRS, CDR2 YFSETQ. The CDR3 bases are TGCGCCAGCAGCGTGGGTCACAGAGCTAGCACAGATACGCAGTATTTT. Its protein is CASSVGHRASTDTQYF.

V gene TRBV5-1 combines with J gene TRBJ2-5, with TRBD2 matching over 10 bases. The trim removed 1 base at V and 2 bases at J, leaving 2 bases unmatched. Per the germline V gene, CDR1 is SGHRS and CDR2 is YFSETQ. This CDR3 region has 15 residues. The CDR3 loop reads CASSLSGGAQETQYF. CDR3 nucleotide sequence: TGCGCCAGCAGCTTGAGCGGGGGGGCGCAAGAGACCCAGTACTTC.